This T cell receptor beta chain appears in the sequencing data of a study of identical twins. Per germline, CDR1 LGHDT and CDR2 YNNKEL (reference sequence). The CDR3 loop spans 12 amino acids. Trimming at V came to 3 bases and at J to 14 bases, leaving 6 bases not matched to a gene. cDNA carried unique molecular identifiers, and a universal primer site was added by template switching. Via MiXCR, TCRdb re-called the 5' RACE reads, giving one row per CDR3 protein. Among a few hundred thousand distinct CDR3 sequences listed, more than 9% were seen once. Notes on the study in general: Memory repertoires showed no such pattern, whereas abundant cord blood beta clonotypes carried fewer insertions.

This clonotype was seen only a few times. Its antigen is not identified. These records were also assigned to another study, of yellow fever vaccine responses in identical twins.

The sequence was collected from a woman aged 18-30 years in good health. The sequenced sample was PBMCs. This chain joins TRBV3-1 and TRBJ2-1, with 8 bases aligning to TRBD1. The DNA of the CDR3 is TGTGCCAGCAGCCACCCAGGGGGCGAGGAGTTCTTC. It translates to CASSHPGGEEFF.